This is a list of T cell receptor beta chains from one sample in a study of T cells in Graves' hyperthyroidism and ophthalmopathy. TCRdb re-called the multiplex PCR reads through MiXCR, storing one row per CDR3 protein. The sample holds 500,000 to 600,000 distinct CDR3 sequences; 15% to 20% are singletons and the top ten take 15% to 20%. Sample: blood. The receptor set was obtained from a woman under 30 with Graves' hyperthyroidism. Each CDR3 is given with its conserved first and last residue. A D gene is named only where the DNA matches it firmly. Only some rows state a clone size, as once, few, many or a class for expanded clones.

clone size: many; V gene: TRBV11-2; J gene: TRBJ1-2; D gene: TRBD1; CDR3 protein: CASSKTGDGYTF; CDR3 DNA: TGTGCCAGCAGTAAGACAGGGGATGGCTACACCTTC
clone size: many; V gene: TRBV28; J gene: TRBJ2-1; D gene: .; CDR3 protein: CASSLSPIPEQFF; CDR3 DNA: TGTGCCAGCAGTTTATCCCCCATTCCTGAGCAGTTCTTC
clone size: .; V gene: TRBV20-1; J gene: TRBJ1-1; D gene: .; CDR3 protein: CSAHRAGVRLNTEAFF; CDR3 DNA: TGCAGTGCTCATCGGGCAGGGGTGAGATTGAACACTGAAGCTTTCTTT
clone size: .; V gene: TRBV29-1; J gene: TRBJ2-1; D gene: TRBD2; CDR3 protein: CSVRLAGISREQFF; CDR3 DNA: TGCAGCGTTCGACTAGCGGGGATTTCGAGGGAGCAGTTCTTC
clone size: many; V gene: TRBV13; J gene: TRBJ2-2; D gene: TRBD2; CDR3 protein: CASSPVGLAASTGELFF; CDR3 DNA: TGTGCCAGCAGCCCCGTAGGACTAGCGGCTAGCACCGGGGAGCTGTTTTTT
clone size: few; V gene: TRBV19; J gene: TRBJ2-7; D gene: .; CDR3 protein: CASRFRGEQYF; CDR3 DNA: TGTGCCAGTAGGTTCAGGGGTGAGCAGTACTTC
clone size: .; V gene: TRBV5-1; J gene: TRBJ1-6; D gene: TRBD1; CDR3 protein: CASSFSDRAADSPLHF; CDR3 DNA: TGCGCCAGCAGCTTCTCTGACAGGGCGGCGGATTCACCCCTCCACTTT
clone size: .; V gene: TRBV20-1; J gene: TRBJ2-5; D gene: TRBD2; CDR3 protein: CSAPRGVQETQYF; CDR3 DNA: TGCAGTGCTCCCCGGGGGGTCCAAGAGACCCAGTACTTC
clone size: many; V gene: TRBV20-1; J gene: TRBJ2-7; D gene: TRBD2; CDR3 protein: CSANSRATSGRHEQYF; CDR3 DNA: TGCAGTGCTAATTCGAGGGCGACTAGCGGTCGCCACGAGCAGTACTTC
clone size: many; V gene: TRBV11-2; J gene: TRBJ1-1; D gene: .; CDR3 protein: CASSLLGGGTEAFF; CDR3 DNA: TGTGCCAGCAGCTTATTGGGTGGAGGCACTGAAGCTTTCTTT
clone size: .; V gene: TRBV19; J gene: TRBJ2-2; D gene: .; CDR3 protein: CASTAQGTGELFF; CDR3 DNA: TGTGCCAGTACGGCGCAGGGCACCGGGGAGCTGTTTTTT
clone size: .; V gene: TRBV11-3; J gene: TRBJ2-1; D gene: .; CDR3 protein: CASSYWTDNEQFF; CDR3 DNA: TGTGCCAGCAGCTACTGGACAGACAATGAGCAGTTCTTC
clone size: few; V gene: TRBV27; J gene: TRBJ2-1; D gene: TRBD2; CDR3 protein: CASSPPGTSGFNEQFF; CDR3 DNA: TGTGCCAGCAGTCCCCCCGGGACTAGCGGGTTTAATGAGCAGTTCTTC
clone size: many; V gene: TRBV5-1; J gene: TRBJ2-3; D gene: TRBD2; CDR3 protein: CASSVGLAHTSTDTQYF; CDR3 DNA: TGCGCCAGCAGCGTCGGACTAGCGCACACTAGCACAGATACGCAGTATTTT
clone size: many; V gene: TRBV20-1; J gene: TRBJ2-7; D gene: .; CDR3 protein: CSGTEVREQYF; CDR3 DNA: TGCAGTGGGACTGAGGTCCGCGAGCAGTACTTC
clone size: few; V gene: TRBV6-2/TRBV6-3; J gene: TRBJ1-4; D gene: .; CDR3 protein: CASSYRTEGTTNEKLFF; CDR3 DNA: TGTGCCAGCAGTTATCGCACGGAGGGAACAACTAATGAAAAACTGTTTTTT
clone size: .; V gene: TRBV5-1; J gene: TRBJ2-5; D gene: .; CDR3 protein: CASSLEVGLTIRETQYF; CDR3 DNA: TGCGCCAGCAGCTTGGAGGTTGGACTCACAATAAGGGAGACCCAGTACTTC
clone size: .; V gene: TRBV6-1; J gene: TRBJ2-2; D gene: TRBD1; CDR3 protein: CASSSYRGNTGELFF; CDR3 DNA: TGTGCCAGCAGCAGCTACAGGGGAAACACCGGGGAGCTGTTTTTT
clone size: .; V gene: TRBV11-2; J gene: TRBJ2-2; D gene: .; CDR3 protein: CASSPETSTGELFF; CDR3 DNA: TGTGCCAGCAGCCCAGAGACTTCCACCGGGGAGCTGTTTTTT
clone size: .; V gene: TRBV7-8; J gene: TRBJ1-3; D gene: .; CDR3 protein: CASSLGRTFSGNTIYF; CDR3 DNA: TGTGCCAGCAGCTTAGGACGGACTTTCTCTGGAAACACCATATATTTT
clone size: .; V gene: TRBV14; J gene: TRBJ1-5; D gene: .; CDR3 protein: CASALTGLGQPQHF; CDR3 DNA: TGTGCCAGCGCCCTTACGGGTCTAGGCCAGCCCCAGCATTTT
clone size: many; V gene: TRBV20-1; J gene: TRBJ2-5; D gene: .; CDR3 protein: CSASQGGGVGETQYF; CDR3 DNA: TGCAGTGCTTCCCAAGGTGGGGGCGTCGGAGAGACCCAGTACTTC
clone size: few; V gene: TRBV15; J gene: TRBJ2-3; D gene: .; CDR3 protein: CATSSPPGREDTQYF; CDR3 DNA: TGTGCCACCAGCAGCCCGCCGGGGCGGGAAGATACGCAGTATTTT
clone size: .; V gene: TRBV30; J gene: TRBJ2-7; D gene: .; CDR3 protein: CAWSHKGYEQYF; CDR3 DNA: TGTGCCTGGAGCCATAAAGGCTACGAGCAGTACTTC
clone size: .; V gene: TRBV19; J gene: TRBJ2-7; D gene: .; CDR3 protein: CASQETVVSYEQYF; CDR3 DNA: TGTGCCAGCCAAGAGACAGTAGTGAGCTACGAGCAGTACTTC
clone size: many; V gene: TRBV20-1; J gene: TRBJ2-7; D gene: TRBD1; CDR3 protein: CSARDGDRVYEQYF; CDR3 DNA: TGCAGTGCTAGAGACGGTGACAGGGTCTACGAGCAGTACTTC
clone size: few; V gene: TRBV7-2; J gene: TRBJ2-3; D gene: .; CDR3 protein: CASSLVPTNTQYF; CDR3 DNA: TGTGCCAGCAGCTTGGTTCCCACAAATACGCAGTATTTT
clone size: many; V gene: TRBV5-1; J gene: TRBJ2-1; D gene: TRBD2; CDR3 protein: CASEGTGGNHNEQFF; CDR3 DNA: TGCGCCAGCGAAGGTACGGGAGGGAATCACAATGAGCAGTTCTTC
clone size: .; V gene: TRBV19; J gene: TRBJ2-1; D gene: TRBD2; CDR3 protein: CASTPGTSPYNEQFF; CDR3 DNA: TGTGCCAGTACCCCCGGGACTAGCCCATACAATGAGCAGTTCTTC
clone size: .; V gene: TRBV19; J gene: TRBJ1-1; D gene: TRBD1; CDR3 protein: CASLPSGTGNTEAFF; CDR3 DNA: TGTGCCAGCCTGCCCTCCGGGACAGGGAACACTGAAGCTTTCTTT
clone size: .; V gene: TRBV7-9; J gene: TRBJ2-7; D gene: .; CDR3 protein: CASSLLAGKFHEQYF; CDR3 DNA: TGTGCCAGCAGCTTATTGGCAGGGAAGTTCCACGAGCAGTACTTC
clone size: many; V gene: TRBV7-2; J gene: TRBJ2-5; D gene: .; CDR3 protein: CASSLAPRIQETQYF; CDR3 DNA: TGTGCCAGCAGCTTAGCGCCAAGGATCCAAGAGACCCAGTACTTC
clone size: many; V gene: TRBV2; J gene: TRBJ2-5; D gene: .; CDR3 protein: CASKVDSGGMVGETQYF; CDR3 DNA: TGTGCCAGCAAAGTGGACAGCGGAGGTATGGTAGGAGAGACCCAGTACTTC
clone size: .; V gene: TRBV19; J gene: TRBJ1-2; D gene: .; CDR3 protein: CASQLTGKYGYTF; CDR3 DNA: TGTGCCAGTCAACTGACAGGAAAATATGGCTACACCTTC
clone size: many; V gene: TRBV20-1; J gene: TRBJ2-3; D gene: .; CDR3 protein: CTARVVPDTQYF; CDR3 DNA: TGCACCGCACGGGTTGTCCCAGATACGCAGTATTTT
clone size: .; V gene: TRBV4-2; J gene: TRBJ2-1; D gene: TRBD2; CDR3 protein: CASSLASGGSGNEQFF; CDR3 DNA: TGTGCCAGCAGCTTAGCTAGCGGGGGCAGCGGGAATGAGCAGTTCTTC
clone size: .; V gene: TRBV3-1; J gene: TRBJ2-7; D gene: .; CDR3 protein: CASRTGSEQYF; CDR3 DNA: TGTGCCAGCAGAACAGGGTCCGAGCAGTACTTC
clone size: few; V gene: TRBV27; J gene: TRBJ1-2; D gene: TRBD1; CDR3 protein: CASSSSGTGGGYTF; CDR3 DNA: TGTGCCAGCAGTTCATCCGGGACAGGGGGGGGCTACACCTTC
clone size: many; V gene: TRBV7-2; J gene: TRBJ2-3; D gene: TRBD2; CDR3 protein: CASSAGLAGADTQYF; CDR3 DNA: TGTGCCAGCAGCGCAGGACTAGCGGGGGCAGATACGCAGTATTTT
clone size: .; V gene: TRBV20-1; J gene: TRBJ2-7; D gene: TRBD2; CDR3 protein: CSAPPGLAASYEQYF; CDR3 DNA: TGCAGTGCACCCCCGGGACTAGCGGCCTCCTACGAGCAGTACTTC
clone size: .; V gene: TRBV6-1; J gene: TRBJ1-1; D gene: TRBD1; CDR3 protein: CASSGDRTSEAFF; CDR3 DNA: TGTGCCAGCAGTGGGGACAGGACCTCTGAAGCTTTCTTT
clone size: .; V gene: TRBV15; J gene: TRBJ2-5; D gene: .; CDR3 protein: CATSRDFNRVRRYF; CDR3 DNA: TGTGCCACCAGCAGAGATTTCAACAGGGTGCGACGGTACTTC
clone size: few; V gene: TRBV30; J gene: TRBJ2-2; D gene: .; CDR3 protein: CAWSPIEGTRGNTGELFF; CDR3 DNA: TGTGCCTGGAGTCCCATCGAGGGGACAAGGGGGAACACCGGGGAGCTGTTTTTT
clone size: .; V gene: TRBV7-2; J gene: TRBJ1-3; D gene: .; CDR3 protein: CASSQRGSGNTIYF; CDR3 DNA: TGTGCCAGCAGCCAAAGGGGATCTGGAAACACCATATATTTT
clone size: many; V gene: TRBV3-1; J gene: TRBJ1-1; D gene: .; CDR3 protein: CASSQVGSSEAFF; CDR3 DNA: TGTGCCAGCAGCCAAGTGGGATCCTCTGAAGCTTTCTTT
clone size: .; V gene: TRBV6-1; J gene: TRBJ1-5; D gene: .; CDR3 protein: CASSEIFAQPQHF; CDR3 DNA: TGTGCCAGCAGTGAAATATTTGCTCAGCCCCAGCATTTT
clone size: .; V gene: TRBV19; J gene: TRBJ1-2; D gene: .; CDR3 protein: CASSTRSRQVESYGYTF; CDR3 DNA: TGTGCCAGTAGTACGCGCTCACGACAGGTGGAGTCCTATGGCTACACCTTC
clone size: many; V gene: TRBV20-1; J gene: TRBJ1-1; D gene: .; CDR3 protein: CSARDLTRLGTEAFF; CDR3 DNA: TGCAGTGCTAGAGATTTGACCCGCTTGGGCACTGAAGCTTTCTTT
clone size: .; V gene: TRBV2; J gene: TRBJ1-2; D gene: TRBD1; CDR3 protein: CASSELGTGAIYDYTF; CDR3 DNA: TGTGCCAGCAGTGAACTTGGGACAGGGGCCATCTATGACTACACCTTC
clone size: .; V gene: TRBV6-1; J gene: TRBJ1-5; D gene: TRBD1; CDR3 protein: CASRQGDRNSNQPQHF; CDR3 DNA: TGTGCCAGCAGACAGGGGGACCGGAATAGCAATCAGCCCCAGCATTTT
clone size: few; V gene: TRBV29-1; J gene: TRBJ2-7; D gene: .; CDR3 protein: CSVGTSSYEQYF; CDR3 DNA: TGCAGCGTTGGGACATCTTCCTACGAGCAGTACTTC
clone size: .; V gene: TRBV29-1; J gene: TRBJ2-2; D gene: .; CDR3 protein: CSVEDGGAGGELFF; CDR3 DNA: TGCAGCGTTGAAGACGGAGGGGCGGGCGGGGAGCTGTTTTTT
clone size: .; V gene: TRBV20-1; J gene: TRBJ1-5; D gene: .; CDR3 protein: CSARQTSNQPQHF; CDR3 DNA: TGCAGTGCACGACAGACCAGCAATCAGCCCCAGCATTTT
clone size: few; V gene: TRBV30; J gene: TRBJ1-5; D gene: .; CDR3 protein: CAWSAEPQHF; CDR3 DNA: TGTGCCTGGAGTGCCGAGCCCCAGCATTTT
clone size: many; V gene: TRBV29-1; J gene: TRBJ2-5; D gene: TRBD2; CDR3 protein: CSVVVAGFLETQYF; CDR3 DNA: TGCAGCGTTGTCGTAGCGGGGTTCTTGGAGACCCAGTACTTC